These 13 T cell receptor beta chains came from one sample sequenced in a study of shared clonotypes between healthy human individuals. The repertoire was sequenced with immunoSEQ multiplex PCR; TCRdb's copy has only in-frame clones and lacks some. This sample has approximately 640,000 clones, with less than 95% found just once. The sample taken for sequencing was memory CD8+ T cells from PBMCs. Subset specified: CD45RO+ cells pooled with CCR7-negative TemRA cells. Receptor source: a man between 18 and 35 years old in good health. Some clones in this sample may be carry-over from other donors' samples.

The J gene is TRBJ2-2, the V gene TRBV19, with 8 positions matching TRBD1. This CDR3 contains 15 residues. Germline loops: CDR1 LNHDA, CDR2 SQIVND (reference sequence). The J segment lost 7 bases and the V segment lost 5 bases, leaving 9 bases of the junction unmatched. CDR3 coding DNA: TGTGCCAGTAGTCACGGGACAGGTGTGATCGGGGAGCTGTTTTTT. Protein: CASSHGTGVIGELFF.

This clone was counted a few times. V usage is TRBV19 and J usage is TRBJ1-1; possible D gene TRBD1, 6 bases. The V end lost 4 bases, the J end lost 4 bases, and 13 bases lay between the germline ends. The CDR3 runs 14 residues. Germline CDR1 and CDR2: LNHDA and SQIVND (reference sequence). As DNA, the CDR3 is TGTGCCAGTAGTACCCGGGGGGCGGGCACTGAAGCTTTCTTT. Its translation is CASSTRGAGTEAFF.

J is TRBJ2-3 and V is TRBV7-9; 11 nucleotides align to TRBD2. The CDR3 extends over 18 amino acids. Germline CDR1 and CDR2: SEHNR and FQNEAQ (reference sequence). Trimming at V came to 5 bases and at J to 7 bases, leaving 17 bases not matched to a gene. The CDR3 DNA is TGTGCCAGCAGCCCTAAGACACCGGGACTAGCGGACTTAAATACGCAGTATTTT. This gives the protein CASSPKTPGLADLNTQYF.

The chain has TRBV29-1 and TRBJ1-2; TRBD1 agrees at 8 bases. V lost 1 base, J lost 4 bases, and 14 bases stayed unmatched. The CDR3 is 17 residues long. Germline V CDR1 and CDR2: SQVTM, ANQGSEA. CDR3 DNA: TGCAGCGTTGAAGTACAGGGGCAGGGGGCGCCGGTCTATGGCTACACCTTC. Amino acids: CSVEVQGQGAPVYGYTF. The full variable domain, rest sourced from reference TRBV29-1 and TRBJ1-2, is SAVISQKPSRDICQRGTSLTIQCQVDSQVTMMFWYRQQPGQSLTLIATANQGSEATYESGFVIDKFPISRPNLTFSTLTVSNMSPEDSSIYLCSVEVQGQGAPVYGYTFGSGTRLTVV.

This clone came up once. V usage is TRBV6-1 and J usage is TRBJ2-2, with D uncertain. V lost 0 bases to trimming and J lost 4 bases, with 15 bases between them. The CDR3 has 17 residues. The germline V gene has CDR1 MNHNS and CDR2 SASEGT. The CDR3 nucleotides read TGTGCCAGCAGTGAAGCCATGGCCCGGACGTTCACCGGGGAGCTGTTTTTT. Translated, it gives CASSEAMARTFTGELFF.

The rearrangement joins TRBV7-8 to TRBJ1-1; 7 bases agree with TRBD1. The trim removed 3 bases at V and 0 bases at J, leaving 7 bases unmatched. CDR1 and CDR2 from the germline V gene are SGHVS and FQNEAQ. CDR3 length: 16 residues. The CDR3 spells CASSFAQGDMNTEAFF. The CDR3 DNA follows: TGTGCCAGCAGCTTTGCGCAGGGGGATATGAACACTGAAGCTTTCTTT. Together with reference TRBV7-8 and TRBJ1-1, the CDR3 gives the full variable domain: GAGVSQSPRYKVAKRGQDVALRCDPISGHVSLFWYQQALGQGPEFLTYFQNEAQLDKSGLPSDRFFAERPEGSVSTLKIQRTQQEDSAVYLCASSFAQGDMNTEAFFGQGTRLTVV.

This chain joins TRBV7-8 and TRBJ2-1; D is perhaps TRBD2 (6 bases). The germline V and J ends were trimmed by 1 base and 2 bases, with 21 bases remaining between them. The CDR3 has 19 amino acids. In germline, CDR1 is SGHVS, CDR2 FQNEAQ. This CDR3 is CASSLVEGRGGDAYNEQFF. CDR3 DNA sequence: TGTGCCAGCAGCTTAGTAGAGGGGAGAGGAGGGGACGCCTACAATGAGCAGTTCTTC.

J is TRBJ2-1 and V is TRBV28; TRBD2 is a possible D gene (6 bases). CDR1 and CDR2 (germline): MDHEN, SYDVKM. This CDR3 contains 16 residues. Trimming took 5 bases from V and 9 from J, leaving 23 bases between them. DNA of the CDR3: TGTGCCAGCAGTCACGTGACAGTCGTCGGGAGTAGTGAGCAGTTCTTC. It is translated as CASSHVTVVGSSEQFF.

This chain connects TRBV15 to TRBJ2-5; tentative D call: TRBD2 (5 bases). Germline V gene sequence: CDR1 LNHNV, CDR2 YYDKDF (reference sequence). Trimming cost V 6 bases and J 5 bases, with 10 bases left between them. CDR3 size: 12 residues. CDR3 sequence (DNA): TGTGCCACCAGGCATCCGGGGGAGACCCAGTACTTC. Translating gives CATRHPGETQYF.

The J gene is TRBJ1-3, the V gene TRBV27; no reliable D call. Germline V gene sequence: CDR1 MNHEY, CDR2 SMNVEV (reference sequence). The ends were cut back, 4 bases at V and 0 bases at J, with 13 bases in the middle. This CDR3 comprises 16 residues. CDR3 in DNA: TGTGCCAGCAGTTCACGCCCGGCGATCTCTGGAAACACCATATATTTT. It specifies CASSSRPAISGNTIYF.

For this clone: Other nucleotide sequences in the sample specify the same CDR3. V and J are TRBV7-2 and TRBJ2-7, with 7 bases that match TRBD2. This CDR3 contains 14 residues. The germline CDR1 and CDR2 sequences are SGHTA and FQGNSA. V was clipped by 1 base and J by 5 bases; unmatched bases: 5. Here the CDR3 reads CASSLVGGGHEQYF. CDR3 DNA: TGTGCCAGCAGCTTAGTAGGCGGGGGACACGAGCAGTACTTC.

The chain has TRBV4-2 and TRBJ1-2; possible D gene TRBD1, 5 bases. The CDR3 has 14 amino acids. V lost 3 bases and J 5 bases, leaving 13 bases between the germline ends. Germline V CDR1 and CDR2: LGHNA, YNFKEQ. The CDR3 nucleotides are TGTGCCAGCAGCCACGACAGCGGTTGGTATGGCTACACCTTC. It specifies CASSHDSGWYGYTF.

The rearrangement links TRBV7-9 to TRBJ2-7; D perhaps matches TRBD1 (5 bases). Trimming took 1 base from V and 4 from J, leaving 14 bases between them. Germline CDR1 is SEHNR and CDR2 is FQNEAQ (reference sequence). The CDR3 has 15 amino acids. CDR3: CASSLGRVLYYEQYF. Here the CDR3 DNA reads TGTGCCAGCAGCTTAGGCAGGGTACTCTATTACGAGCAGTACTTC.